This TCR beta chain was found in a study of cytotoxic CD8 clonotypes in ibrutinib-treated CLL. Study background: For this cohort, patients were about a dozen relapsed/refractory and 15 treatment-naive, while roughly 17 were IGHV unmutated. Results showed roughly 25 partial and 2 complete responses; following median roughly 68 months, approximately 14 remained remitted, about 12 advanced. Study conclusions and caveats: The study found baseline clonality above age-matched healthy donors, tracking circulating CD8+ T-cell counts. Public clonotypes, rarely seen, contracted or held steady on treatment.

As regards this clone: Its antigen is not identified.

Sequenced by immunoSEQ multiplex PCR; TCRdb stores in-frame clones only, minus some. The sample lists roughly 200,000 clones; about 72% were seen once. Germline assignment: CDR1 SQVTM and CDR2 ANQGSEA. The CDR3 length is 12 residues. V lost 8 bases to trimming and J lost 7 bases; unmatched junction nucleotides: 7. Sequencing was performed on PBMCs, taken after 24 months of ibrutinib treatment. V and J are TRBV29-1 and TRBJ2-1; 8 bases are a match to TRBD1. The sequence came from a human donor with chronic lymphocytic leukemia. CDR3 nucleotides: TGCAGCCTTAAAACAGGGGGGAATGAGCAGTTCTTC. As protein: CSLKTGGNEQFF.